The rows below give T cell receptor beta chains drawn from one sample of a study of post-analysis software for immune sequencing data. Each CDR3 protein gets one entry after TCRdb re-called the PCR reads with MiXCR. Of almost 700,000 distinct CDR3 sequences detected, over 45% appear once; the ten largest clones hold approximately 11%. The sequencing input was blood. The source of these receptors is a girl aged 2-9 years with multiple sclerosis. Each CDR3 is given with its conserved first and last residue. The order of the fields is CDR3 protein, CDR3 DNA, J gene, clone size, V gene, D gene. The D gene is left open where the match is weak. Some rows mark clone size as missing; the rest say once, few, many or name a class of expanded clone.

CAISRGQGGSYEQYF	TGTGCCATCAGTAGGGGTCAGGGAGGATCCTACGAGCAGTACTTC	TRBJ2-7	few	TRBV10-3	-
CAISGGQGAGAEAFF	TGTGCCATCAGTGGGGGACAGGGGGCCGGGGCTGAAGCTTTCTTT	TRBJ1-1	-	TRBV10-3	TRBD1
CSARDYSKETQYF	TGCAGTGCTAGAGATTATTCCAAAGAGACCCAGTACTTC	TRBJ2-5	few	TRBV20-1	-
CSARHRGGLAVFYNEQFF	TGCAGTGCTAGACACCGGGGAGGGCTAGCGGTATTCTACAATGAGCAGTTCTTC	TRBJ2-1	-	TRBV20-1	TRBD2
CAISERGGQAAEEFF	TGTGCCATCAGTGAGAGGGGGGGACAGGCTGCTGAGGAGTTCTTC	TRBJ2-1	few	TRBV10-3	-
CASRPGQGLMTDTQYF	TGTGCCAGCAGACCTGGACAGGGGTTGATGACAGATACGCAGTATTTT	TRBJ2-3	-	TRBV11-2	TRBD1
CASSLGIQGLAGGSSEQFF	TGTGCCAGCAGCTTAGGGATTCAGGGACTAGCGGGGGGAAGTAGTGAGCAGTTCTTC	TRBJ2-1	few	TRBV7-2	TRBD2
CSASLASGFIYEQYF	TGCAGTGCTAGCCTTGCTAGCGGCTTCATCTACGAGCAGTACTTC	TRBJ2-7	-	TRBV20-1	TRBD2
CASSLGSGRATLKETQYF	TGTGCCAGCAGCTTAGGTAGCGGGAGGGCCACTTTGAAAGAGACCCAGTACTTC	TRBJ2-5	-	TRBV11-2	TRBD2
CSARDGAGDETQYF	TGCAGTGCTAGAGATGGAGCGGGGGATGAGACCCAGTACTTC	TRBJ2-5	-	TRBV20-1	TRBD2
CASSYGSPNQPQHF	TGTGCCAGCAGTTACGGATCTCCCAATCAGCCCCAGCATTTT	TRBJ1-5	-	TRBV6-2/TRBV6-3	-
CASSQEAYEAFF	TGTGCCAGCAGCCAAGAAGCCTATGAAGCTTTCTTT	TRBJ1-1	-	TRBV14	-